This T cell receptor (beta chain) came from a study of blood T cell repertoires in COVID-19. Here immunoSEQ multiplex PCR was the method, and the copy in TCRdb shows in-frame clones only, minus some. The table shows approximately 100,000 clones, with 70% to 90% occurring only once. Per the germline V gene, CDR1 is LGHDT and CDR2 is YNNKEL (reference sequence). V gave up 1 base and J gave up 0 bases, with 10 bases separating them. This CDR3 spans 15 amino acids. The sample comprised peripheral blood. The origin of this receptor is a human donor in a cohort sampled during active COVID-19. The chain carries TRBV3-1 (or the pseudogene TRBV3-2) and TRBJ2-7; D is ambiguous. In nucleotides, the CDR3 is TGTGCCAGCAGCCAAGGAGGTACCTCCTCCTACGAGCAGTACTTC. Protein sequence: CASSQGGTSSYEQYF.